What follows are 13 T cell receptor beta chains derived from one specimen sequenced in a study of OX40 agonist ivuxolimab in advanced cancers. Produced via immunoSEQ multiplex PCR; TCRdb's table is partial and in-frame only. Of over 60,000 clones in the sample, just over 85% are singletons; the top ten hold 0.86%. The source material was CD4+ or CD8+ T cells sorted from blood, sampled in a trial of the OX40 agonist ivuxolimab. These receptors all come from an adult with an advanced solid tumor such as melanoma, head and neck, liver or kidney cancer.

This clone has a handful of counts. The chain uses TRBV27 and TRBJ1-5; a weak D match, TRBD1 (5 bases). CDR1 MNHEY and CDR2 SMNVEV come from the germline V gene (reference sequence). With 5 bases removed from V and 4 bases from J, the gap between germline ends came to 9 bases. The CDR3 has 13 residues. CDR3 DNA: TGTGCCAGCAGTAGGGACCGGAATCAGCCCCAGCATTTT. This sequence encodes CASSRDRNQPQHF.

This clone was observed once. The rearrangement joins TRBV9 to TRBJ2-2; 12 nucleotides agree with TRBD1. The V gene's germline CDR1 is SGDLS and CDR2 YYNGEE. The CDR3 totals 15 residues. V lost 0 bases to trimming and J lost 9 bases; unmatched junction nucleotides: 3. The CDR3 DNA follows: TGTGCCAGCAGCGTAGAGGGACAGGGGGCCAGGGAGCTGTTTTTT. Protein: CASSVEGQGARELFF.

The chain's CDR3 is CASSVGWQGNSPLHF. CDR3 DNA: TGTGCCAGCAGCGTAGGATGGCAGGGGAATTCACCCCTCCACTTT. This chain links TRBV9 with TRBJ1-6, with D maybe TRBD1 (6 bases). V was shortened by 0 bases and J by 7 bases, with 11 bases between the two germline ends. The germline gives CDR1 SGDLS, CDR2 YYNGEE. The CDR3 has 15 residues.

This chain connects TRBV19 to TRBJ2-1, with D hard to call. Trimming stripped 3 bases from V and 6 bases from J, with 9 bases between. The CDR3 is 13 residues long. In germline, CDR1 is LNHDA, CDR2 SQIVND (reference sequence). CDR3 amino acids: CASSIGVGNEQFF. CDR3 coding DNA: TGTGCCAGTAGTATCGGAGTGGGCAATGAGCAGTTCTTC.

This chain uses TRBV5-6 with TRBJ1-4; 7 bases align to TRBD1. The CDR3 is made up of 13 amino acids. The J segment lost 7 bases and the V segment lost 3 bases, leaving 3 bases of the junction unmatched. Germline V gives CDR1 SGHDT, CDR2 YYEEEE. DNA of the CDR3: TGTGCCAGCAGCTACAGGGGAGGTGAAAAACTGTTTTTT. This sequence encodes CASSYRGGEKLFF. The entire variable domain, with the rest obtained from reference TRBV5-6 and TRBJ1-4, is as follows: DAGVTQSPTHLIKTRGQQVTLRCSPKSGHDTVSWYQQALGQGPQFIFQYYEEEERQRGNFPDRFSGHQFPNYSSELNVNALLLGDSALYLCASSYRGGEKLFFGSGTQLSVL.

The V and J genes are TRBV7-8 and TRBJ2-6; perhaps TRBD1 as D (6 bases). CDR1 SGHVS and CDR2 FQNEAQ come from the germline V gene. The germline V and J ends were trimmed by 5 bases and 0 bases, with 11 bases remaining between them. The CDR3 covers 16 residues. The CDR3: CASSPLTGSGANVLTF. The DNA of the CDR3 is TGTGCCAGCAGCCCATTGACAGGCTCTGGGGCCAACGTCCTGACTTTC. Full variable domain (missing parts from reference TRBV7-8 and TRBJ2-6): GAGVSQSPRYKVAKRGQDVALRCDPISGHVSLFWYQQALGQGPEFLTYFQNEAQLDKSGLPSDRFFAERPEGSVSTLKIQRTQQEDSAVYLCASSPLTGSGANVLTFGAGSRLTVL.

This clone was recorded a few times. This chain links TRBV5-1 with TRBJ1-4, with 8 bases aligning to TRBD1. There are 14 residues in the CDR3. V was clipped by 4 bases and J by 8 bases; unmatched bases: 7. Germline CDR1 SGHRS, CDR2 YFSETQ. CDR3 region: CASSLGQAGEKLFF. The CDR3 nucleotides read TGCGCCAGCAGCCTGGGACAGGCGGGCGAAAAACTGTTTTTT.

The V gene is TRBV9, the J gene TRBJ2-1; the D gene is possibly TRBD2 (6 bases). V lost 3 bases and J lost 0, with 10 bases in between. The CDR3 runs to 15 residues. Germline CDR1 and CDR2: SGDLS and YYNGEE. CDR3 nucleotides: TGTGCCAGCAGCGGAGGGACTTCCTCCTACAATGAGCAGTTCTTC. Protein product: CASSGGTSSYNEQFF.

This sequence joins TRBV28 and TRBJ2-2, with D possibly being TRBD1 (5 bases). CDR3 size: 15 residues. V lost 4 bases, J lost 1 base, and 10 bases lay in between. Germline CDR1 reads MDHEN; CDR2 reads SYDVKM. Here the CDR3 DNA reads TGTGCCAGCAGTTCCAAGGGGATGAACACCGGGGAGCTGTTTTTT. Translating gives CASSSKGMNTGELFF. Supplemented by reference TRBV28 and TRBJ2-2, the full variable domain reads DVKVTQSSRYLVKRTGEKVFLECVQDMDHENMFWYRQDPGLGLRLIYFSYDVKMKEKGDIPEGYSVSREKKERFSLILESASTNQTSMYLCASSSKGMNTGELFFGEGSRLTVL.

The chain joins TRBV19 to TRBJ2-7; possible D gene TRBD2, 6 bases. Per germline, CDR1 LNHDA and CDR2 SQIVND (reference sequence). CDR3 length equals 13 residues. The V end lost 7 bases, the J end lost 5 bases, and 15 bases lay between the germline ends. CDR3 DNA sequence: TGTGCCAGTAAGGGACTCAATCGTGACGAGCAGTACTTC. It encodes CASKGLNRDEQYF. Drawing the rest from reference TRBV19 and TRBJ2-7, the complete variable domain is DGGITQSPKYLFRKEGQNVTLSCEQNLNHDAMYWYRQDPGQGLRLIYYSQIVNDFQKGDIAEGYSVSREKKESFPLTVTSAQKNPTAFYLCASKGLNRDEQYFGPGTRLTVT.

The sample holds a few counts of this clone. The chain couples TRBV9 to TRBJ2-5; the match to TRBD2 covers 7 bases. Germline CDR1 and CDR2: SGDLS and YYNGEE. The junction had 6 bases not matched to a gene; V was cut back by 4 bases and J by 3 bases. The CDR3 covers 14 residues. The CDR3, as DNA: TGTGCCAGCAGCCGTACAACTAGCGAAGAGACCCAGTACTTC. Protein sequence: CASSRTTSEETQYF.

The chain carries TRBV7-3 and TRBJ2-5; 7 nucleotides match TRBD1. This CDR3 comprises 14 residues. Germline V gives CDR1 SGHTA, CDR2 FQGTGA. V shed 2 bases, J shed 3 bases, and the junction held 3 bases outside the gene matches. This chain's CDR3 is CASSLWGTEETQYF. In nucleotides, the CDR3 is TGTGCCAGCAGCTTATGGGGGACAGAAGAGACCCAGTACTTC. The whole variable domain, remainder taken from reference TRBV7-3 and TRBJ2-5, is GAGVSQTPSNKVTEKGKYVELRCDPISGHTALYWYRQSLGQGPEFLIYFQGTGAADDSGLPNDRFFAVRPEGSVSTLKIQRTERGDSAVYLCASSLWGTEETQYFGPGTRLLVL.

The rearrangement links TRBV5-6 to TRBJ2-5, with 8 bases matching TRBD2. Per germline, CDR1 SGHDT and CDR2 YYEEEE. This CDR3 has 16 amino acids. The ends lost 0 bases at V and 4 bases at J; junction bases unmatched: 8. CDR3 amino acids: CASSLGQASGRETQYF. The CDR3 DNA follows: TGTGCCAGCAGCTTGGGGCAGGCTAGCGGGCGAGAGACCCAGTACTTC.